Below are 9 T cell receptor beta chains sequenced from a single sample in a study of cytomegalovirus exposure and HLA in healthy donors. The PCR ran on 60 Vbeta and 13 Jbeta primers. Libraries were prepared by immunoSEQ multiplex PCR; TCRdb keeps only in-frame clonotypes and omits some of them. This table holds under 200,000 clones, 70% to 80% found once. Sequenced input: PBMCs. The receptor source for this set is a woman between 25 and 40 years old in good health and CMV-seropositive.

The CDR3 loop is CASSTTSGDEQFF. The CDR3 region has the DNA TGTGCCAGCAGCACGACTAGCGGGGATGAGCAGTTCTTC. The V and J genes are TRBV11-2 and TRBJ2-1; 11 bases map to TRBD2. The ends lost 5 bases at V and 8 bases at J; junction bases unmatched: 2. The V gene's germline CDR1 is SGHAT and CDR2 FQNNGV. The CDR3 is 13 residues long. Full variable domain (remainder filled in from reference TRBV11-2 and TRBJ2-1): EAGVAQSPRYKIIEKRQSVAFWCNPISGHATLYWYQQILGQGPKLLIQFQNNGVVDDSQLPKDRFSAERLKGVDSTLKIQPAKLEDSAVYLCASSTTSGDEQFFGPGTRLTVL.

Turning to this clone: Additional DNA sequences in this sample encode the identical CDR3. The CDR3 coding sequence is TGTGCCAGCAGCAACGAGTTAGGGGTCCTCTATGGCTACACCTTC. Protein: CASSNELGVLYGYTF. The chain carries TRBV6-1 and TRBJ1-2, with a tentative D call TRBD1 (5 bases). Germline assignment: CDR1 MNHNS and CDR2 SASEGT. The CDR3 is 15 residues long. V lost 6 bases to trimming and J lost 4 bases, with 18 bases between them.

The chain is built from TRBV30 and TRBJ1-5, with D unresolved. V gave up 0 bases and J gave up 6 bases, with 15 bases separating them. The germline V gene encodes CDR1 GTSNPN and CDR2 SVGIG (reference sequence). The length of the CDR3 is 15 residues. The CDR3 DNA reads TGTGCCTGGAGTGTACGAGGCTACGTAGTTCAGCCCCAGCATTTT. Translating gives CAWSVRGYVVQPQHF.

The chain is built from TRBV19 and TRBJ1-1, with a possible D match to TRBD1 (5 bases). This CDR3 region has 15 residues. V lost 3 bases to trimming and J lost 5 bases, with 16 bases between them. Germline V CDR1 and CDR2: LNHDA, SQIVND (reference sequence). In DNA form, the CDR3 reads TGTGCCAGTAGTATTCCCCGGACGGGGGGGACTGAAGCTTTCTTT. Translating gives CASSIPRTGGTEAFF.

The chain joins TRBV11-2 to TRBJ2-1, with D perhaps matching TRBD1 (6 bases). The length of the CDR3 is 18 residues. Germline-derived CDR1 and CDR2 are SGHAT and FQNNGV. Deletions cut 5 bases from V and 8 bases from J, with 28 bases between. CDR3 residues: CASSHTFSGPGDGDEQFF. CDR3 in DNA: TGTGCCAGCAGCCATACCTTCTCGGGACCAGGGGACGGGGATGAGCAGTTCTTC.

The chain uses TRBV10-3 and TRBJ2-2, with TRBD1 matching 9 bases. V lost 10 bases to trimming and J lost 5 bases; unmatched junction nucleotides: 8. There are 14 residues in the CDR3. CDR1 and CDR2 from the germline V gene are ENHRY and SYGVKD. Written as DNA, the CDR3 is TGTGCCACCCGACAGGGGGAAGAGACCGGGGAGCTGTTTTTT. It is translated as CATRQGEETGELFF.

This rearrangement joins TRBV7-2 to TRBJ2-7; the D is unclear. From germline, CDR1 is SGHTA and CDR2 FQGNSA. V dropped 4 bases and J dropped 3 bases, with 7 bases sitting between them. The CDR3 runs to 12 residues. The CDR3 DNA reads TGTGCCAGCAGCTCTCCTATCTACGAGCAGTACTTC. This sequence encodes CASSSPIYEQYF.

V usage is TRBV25-1 and J usage is TRBJ1-1; D is perhaps TRBD1 (6 bases). This CDR3 contains 15 residues. Trimming cost V 4 bases and J 3 bases, with 15 bases left between them. Germline CDR1 reads MGHDK; CDR2 reads SYGVNS. CDR3 bases: TGTGCCAGCAGTGTGGGTTACAGGGACCACACTGAAGCTTTCTTT. Its protein product is CASSVGYRDHTEAFF.

The chain links TRBV4-1 to TRBJ2-2; TRBD2 agrees at 7 bases. The CDR3 covers 16 residues. The V gene's germline CDR1 is MGHRA and CDR2 YSYEKL. The trim removed 1 base at V and 6 bases at J, leaving 8 bases unmatched. The CDR3 DNA reads as TGCGCCAGCAGCCAAGGGTCGAGAGGGAGGGCCGGGGAGCTGTTTTTT. Translating gives CASSQGSRGRAGELFF.